This T cell receptor beta chain was observed in a study of T-cell reconstitution after alpha-beta-depleted transplantation in children. Trimming took 4 bases from V and 2 from J, leaving 26 bases between them. The CDR3 totals 20 residues. Germline V CDR1 and CDR2: SGHTA, FQGNSA. This clonotype was counted ten times or more. The antigen remains undetermined. Study observations and caveats: T-cell counts and diversity at one year post-transplant came mainly from newly produced T cells.

The TCRbeta library incorporated unique molecular identifiers. TCRdb ran MiXCR on the PCR reads and lists one entry per CDR3 protein. The sample carries approximately 120,000 distinct CDR3 sequences, about 9.9% recorded once. The material was PBMCs, mostly from graft donor cells, obtained 180 days after TCRalphabeta/CD19-depleted stem cell transplant. This TCR was recovered from a girl under three years old who had a stem cell transplant for combined immunodeficiency, so the T cells may come from the graft donor. This sequence joins TRBV7-2 and TRBJ1-4; D is uncertain. The CDR3 sequence: CASSSPFSFGRGGTNEKLFF. CDR3 nucleotide sequence: TGTGCCAGCAGCTCCCCCTTCTCATTTGGACGTGGTGGTACTAATGAAAAACTGTTTTTT.